The present entry profiles one TCR beta chain with its context. This sample stems from a study of tissue T cells after allogeneic stem cell transplantation. CDR1 is SGHAT, CDR2 FQNNGV, per germline. Trimming removed 8 bases from V and 7 bases from J, with 6 bases in between. CDR3 length: 11 residues. Only in-frame clones appear in the TCRdb table, and some are missing; sequencing was by immunoSEQ multiplex PCR. The profile shows 9,000 to 10,000 clones, more than 50% of them singletons. This receptor was obtained from a woman between 18 and 55 years old with breast cancer. This chain uses TRBV11-2 with TRBJ1-6; D is ambiguous. Material: tissue from the jejunum, obtained at autopsy. The DNA for the CDR3 is TGTGCCAGCGCCTCGAATTCACCCCTCCACTTT. This encodes CASASNSPLHF.